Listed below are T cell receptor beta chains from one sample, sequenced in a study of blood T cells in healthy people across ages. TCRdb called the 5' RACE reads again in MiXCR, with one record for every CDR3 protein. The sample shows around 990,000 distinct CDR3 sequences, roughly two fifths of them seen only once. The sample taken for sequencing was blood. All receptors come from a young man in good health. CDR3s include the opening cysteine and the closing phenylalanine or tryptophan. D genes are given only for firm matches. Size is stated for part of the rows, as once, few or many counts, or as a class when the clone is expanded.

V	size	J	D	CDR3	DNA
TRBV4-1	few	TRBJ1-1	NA	CASSQEDSRNTEAFF	TGCGCCAGCAGCCAAGAGGACAGCAGGAACACTGAAGCTTTCTTT
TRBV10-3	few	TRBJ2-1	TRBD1	CAISETRDSNDEQFF	TGTGCCATCAGTGAGACCAGGGACAGTAATGATGAGCAGTTCTTC
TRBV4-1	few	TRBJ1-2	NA	CATRSILSTNYGYTF	TGCGCCACGCGATCGATACTATCAACTAACTATGGCTACACCTTC
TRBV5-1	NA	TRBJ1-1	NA	CASSLGTGGGRTEAFF	TGCGCCAGCAGCTTGGGAACAGGAGGAGGGAGAACTGAAGCTTTCTTT
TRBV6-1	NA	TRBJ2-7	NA	CASSEGPSHGSYEQYF	TGTGCCAGCAGTGAAGGGCCCTCACACGGGTCCTACGAGCAGTACTTC
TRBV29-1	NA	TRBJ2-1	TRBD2	CSVDRRAGRYNEQFF	TGCAGCGTTGACCGCCGAGCGGGGAGGTACAATGAGCAGTTCTTC
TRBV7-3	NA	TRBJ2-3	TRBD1	CASSSDRAPDTQYF	TGTGCCAGCAGCTCGGACAGGGCTCCAGATACGCAGTATTTT
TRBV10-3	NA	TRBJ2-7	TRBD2	CAISDGTNSYEQYF	TGTGCCATCAGTGATGGGACTAACTCCTACGAGCAGTACTTC
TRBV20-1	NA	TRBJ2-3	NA	CSAPRESGTDTQYF	TGCAGTGCCCCACGGGAGAGTGGTACAGATACGCAGTATTTT
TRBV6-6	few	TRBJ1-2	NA	CASSPGRDTGYTF	TGTGCCAGCAGTCCCGGAAGGGATACTGGCTACACCTTC
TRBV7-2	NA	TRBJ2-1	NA	CASSLSQASPPIDEQFF	TGTGCCAGCAGCTTGTCACAGGCTTCACCCCCAATCGATGAGCAGTTCTTC
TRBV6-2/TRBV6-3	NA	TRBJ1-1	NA	CASSYGWIYMNTEAFF	TGTGCCAGCAGTTACGGGTGGATTTACATGAACACTGAAGCTTTCTTT
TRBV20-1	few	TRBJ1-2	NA	CSARAALGGYTF	TGCAGTGCTAGAGCTGCGCTGGGTGGCTACACCTTC
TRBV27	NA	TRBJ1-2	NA	CASSTWTASNYGYTF	TGTGCCAGCAGTACCTGGACAGCCTCTAACTATGGCTACACCTTC
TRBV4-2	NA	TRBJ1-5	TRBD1	CASIETGGNQPRHF	TGTGCCAGCATTGAGACAGGGGGCAATCAGCCCCGGCATTTT
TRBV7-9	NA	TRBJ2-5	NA	CASSWRDTIQETQYF	TGTGCCAGCAGCTGGAGGGACACTATCCAAGAGACCCAGTACTTC
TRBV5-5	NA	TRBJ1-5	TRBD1	CASSTDRGLYQPQHF	TGTGCCAGCAGTACGGACAGGGGCCTATATCAGCCCCAGCATTTT
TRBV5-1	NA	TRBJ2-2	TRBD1	CASSIRQGSGELFF	TGCGCCAGCAGCATCCGACAGGGCTCCGGGGAGCTGTTTTTT
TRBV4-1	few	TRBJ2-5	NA	CASSQETGTIQETQYF	TGCGCCAGCAGCCAAGAAACAGGGACCATACAAGAGACCCAGTACTTC
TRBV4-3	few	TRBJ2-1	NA	CASSQDRVSPLPFNEQFF	TGCGCCAGCAGCCAAGATCGGGTTAGCCCCCTTCCTTTCAATGAGCAGTTCTTC
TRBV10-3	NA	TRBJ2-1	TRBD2	CAIRRTSGTDEQFF	TGTGCCATCAGGCGTACTAGCGGGACTGATGAGCAGTTCTTC
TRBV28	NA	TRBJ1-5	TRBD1	CASSLEGTGSNQPQHF	TGTGCCAGCAGTTTAGAAGGGACAGGCAGCAATCAGCCCCAGCATTTT
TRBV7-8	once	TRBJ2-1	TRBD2	CASSRLLGGTSYNEQFF	TGTGCCAGCAGCCGACTCCTCGGGGGGACCTCCTACAATGAGCAGTTCTTC
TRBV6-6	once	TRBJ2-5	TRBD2	CASSYVAGQETQYF	TGTGCCAGCAGTTATGTAGCGGGCCAAGAGACCCAGTACTTC
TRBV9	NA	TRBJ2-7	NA	CASSERTGALGYEQYF	TGTGCCAGCAGCGAAAGAACTGGTGCGCTCGGCTACGAGCAGTACTTC
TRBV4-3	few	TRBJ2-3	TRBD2	CASSLGSGTITDTQYF	TGCGCCAGCAGCCTCGGCTCCGGGACTATCACAGATACGCAGTATTTT
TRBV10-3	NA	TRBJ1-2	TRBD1	CAISGDSGDGPGGYTF	TGTGCCATCAGTGGGGACAGCGGGGACGGACCGGGAGGCTACACCTTC
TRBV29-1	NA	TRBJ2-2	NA	CSVVAHLGLNTGELFF	TGCAGCGTTGTGGCCCACTTAGGCCTTAACACCGGGGAGCTGTTTTTT
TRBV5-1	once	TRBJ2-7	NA	CASSSQTEQYF	TGCGCCAGCAGCTCCCAGACAGAGCAGTACTTC
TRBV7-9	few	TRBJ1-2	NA	CASSLNGADYGYTF	TGTGCCAGCAGCTTAAACGGGGCTGACTATGGCTACACCTTC
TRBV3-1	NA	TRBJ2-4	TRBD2	CASSQDRSGGNRIQYF	TGTGCCAGCAGCCAAGATCGGAGCGGGGGAAACCGCATTCAGTACTTC
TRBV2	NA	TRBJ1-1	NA	CASSDISFNTEAFF	TGTGCCAGCAGTGATATTTCCTTCAACACTGAAGCTTTCTTT
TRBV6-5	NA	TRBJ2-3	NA	CASSRGNGDTQYF	TGTGCCAGCAGCCGAGGGAATGGAGATACGCAGTATTTT
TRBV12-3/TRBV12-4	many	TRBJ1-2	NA	CASSSFNDGYTF	TGTGCCAGCAGTTCCTTTAACGACGGCTACACCTTC
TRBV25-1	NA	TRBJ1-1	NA	CASRIGRVTEAFF	TGTGCCAGCAGGATCGGCAGGGTCACTGAAGCTTTCTTT
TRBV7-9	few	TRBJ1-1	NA	CASSSNQVNTEAFF	TGTGCCAGCAGCTCCAACCAGGTGAACACTGAAGCTTTCTTT
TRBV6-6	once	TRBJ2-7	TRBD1	CASSPQVGQGYF	TGTGCCAGCAGTCCCCAGGTGGGACAGGGGTACTTC
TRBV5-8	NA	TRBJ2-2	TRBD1	CASSTGQANTGELFF	TGTGCCAGCAGCACCGGACAGGCGAACACCGGGGAGCTGTTTTTT
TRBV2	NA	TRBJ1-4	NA	CASMGGHEKLFF	TGTGCCAGCATGGGGGGTCATGAAAAACTGTTTTTT
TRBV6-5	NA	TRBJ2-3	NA	CASGLELSTDTQYF	TGTGCCAGTGGACTTGAACTTAGCACAGATACGCAGTATTTT
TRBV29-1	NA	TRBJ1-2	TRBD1	CSVDRGLYTF	TGCAGCGTTGACAGGGGGCTGTACACCTTC
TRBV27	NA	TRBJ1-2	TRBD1	CASSPYEGQGARDYTF	TGTGCCAGCAGCCCCTATGAAGGACAGGGGGCAAGGGACTACACCTTC
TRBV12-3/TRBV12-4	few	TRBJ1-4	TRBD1	CASSGVGQGEEKLFF	TGTGCCAGCAGCGGCGTGGGACAGGGGGAAGAAAAACTGTTTTTT
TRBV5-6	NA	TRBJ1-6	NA	CASSRGRGDSPLHF	TGTGCCAGCAGCCGTGGCCGGGGGGATTCACCCCTCCACTTT
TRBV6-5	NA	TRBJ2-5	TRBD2	CASSPLGGGIYNEQYF	TGTGCCAGCAGTCCCCTTGGCGGGGGGATCTACAATGAGCAGTACTTC
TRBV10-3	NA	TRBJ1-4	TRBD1	CAISESNRGNEKLFF	TGTGCCATCAGTGAGTCGAACAGGGGTAATGAAAAACTGTTTTTT
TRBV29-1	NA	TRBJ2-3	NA	CSVEGQLTDTQYF	TGCAGCGTTGAAGGACAGCTCACAGATACGCAGTATTTT
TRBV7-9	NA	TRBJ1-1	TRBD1	CASSSSGTGGGNTEAFF	TGTGCCAGCAGCTCCTCCGGGACAGGGGGCGGGAACACTGAAGCTTTCTTT
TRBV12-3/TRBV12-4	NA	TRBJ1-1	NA	CASSTRGGIKDTEAFF	TGTGCCAGCAGTACCCGAGGGGGGATAAAGGACACTGAAGCTTTCTTT
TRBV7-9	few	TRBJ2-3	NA	CASSFRANTGTQYF	TGTGCCAGCAGCTTTCGCGCTAACACCGGGACGCAGTATTTT
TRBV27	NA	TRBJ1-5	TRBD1	CASSLGGQVNQPQHF	TGTGCCAGCAGTTTAGGGGGACAGGTCAATCAGCCCCAGCATTTT
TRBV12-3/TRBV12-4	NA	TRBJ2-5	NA	CASSLAGGLQETQYF	TGTGCCAGCAGTTTAGCGGGGGGTCTACAAGAGACCCAGTACTTC
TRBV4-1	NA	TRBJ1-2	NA	CASSQFDYSNYGYTF	TGCGCCAGCAGCCAGTTTGATTATTCCAACTATGGCTACACCTTC
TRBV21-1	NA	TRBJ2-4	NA	CASTPPGRKNIQYF	TGTGCCAGCACCCCCCCCGGGAGGAAAAACATTCAGTACTTC
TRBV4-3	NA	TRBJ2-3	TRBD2	CASSPTSGGHSSTDTQYF	TGCGCCAGCAGCCCGACTAGCGGGGGGCACTCTAGCACAGATACGCAGTATTTT